This T cell receptor beta chain was sequenced in a study of cytomegalovirus exposure and HLA in healthy donors. Study background: Earlier sequencing of 150 million to 200 million T cells yielded roughly 120 million unique TCR beta sequences.

The PCR used 60 Vbeta and 13 Jbeta primers. Sequencing was performed with immunoSEQ multiplex PCR; in TCRdb, only in-frame clones are kept and a portion is missing. Among about 130,000 clones, roughly 82% were seen once, and the ten largest hold 4.2%. The CDR3 contains 15 residues. With 5 bases removed from V and 0 bases from J, the gap between germline ends came to 14 bases. Germline V gene sequence: CDR1 MNHEY, CDR2 SMNVEV (reference sequence). Regarding this clone: The target antigen is unknown.

Study findings and constraints: Later, an analysis found that common viral pathogens appeared to be linked with several of the most significant clusters. Most CMV-associated TCR beta chains were later found to appear HLA-restricted. Upon later analysis, TCR association rates were observed to vary by HLA locus, being highest for DRB1 and lowest for HLA-C.

The sequence derives from a male donor in good health and CMV-seropositive. The chain combines TRBV27 with TRBJ2-7, with D uncertain. Sequencing used PBMCs. The CDR3 region is CASSTPARSSYEQYF. CDR3 DNA: TGTGCCAGCAGTACCCCGGCAAGGAGCTCCTACGAGCAGTACTTC.